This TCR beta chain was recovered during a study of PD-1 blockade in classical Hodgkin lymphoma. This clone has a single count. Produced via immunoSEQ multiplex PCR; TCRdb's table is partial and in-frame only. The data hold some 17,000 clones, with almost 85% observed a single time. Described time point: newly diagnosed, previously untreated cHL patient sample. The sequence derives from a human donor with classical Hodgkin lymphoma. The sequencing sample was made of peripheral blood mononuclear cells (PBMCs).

CDR3 DNA: TGTGCCAGCAGCTTGGTGTCCACCAGTACGGGCGAGCAGTACTTC. This codes for CASSLVSTSTGEQYF. V is TRBV7-2 and J is TRBJ2-7; unclear D gene. The germline gives CDR1 SGHTA, CDR2 FQGNSA. The CDR3 spans 15 residues. V gave up 3 bases and J gave up 6 bases, with 18 bases separating them.